Detailed here is one T cell receptor beta chain. Profiling relied on immunoSEQ multiplex PCR, and the TCRdb table lists in-frame clones only, not all of them. The sample lists around 230,000 clones, around 90% occurring once. The data belong to a study of blood T cell repertoires in COVID-19. The CDR3 runs 11 residues. V was pared by 2 bases and J by 10 bases, with 7 bases between. Germline loops: CDR1 MDHEN, CDR2 SYDVKM. Sequencing was carried out using peripheral blood. The source of this sequence is a man aged 60 to 69 who had recovered from COVID-19. V gene TRBV28 combines with J gene TRBJ2-3; maybe TRBD2 (5 bases). The CDR3 protein is CASSLVEAQYF. The CDR3 DNA reads TGTGCCAGCAGTTTAGTGGAGGCGCAGTATTTT.